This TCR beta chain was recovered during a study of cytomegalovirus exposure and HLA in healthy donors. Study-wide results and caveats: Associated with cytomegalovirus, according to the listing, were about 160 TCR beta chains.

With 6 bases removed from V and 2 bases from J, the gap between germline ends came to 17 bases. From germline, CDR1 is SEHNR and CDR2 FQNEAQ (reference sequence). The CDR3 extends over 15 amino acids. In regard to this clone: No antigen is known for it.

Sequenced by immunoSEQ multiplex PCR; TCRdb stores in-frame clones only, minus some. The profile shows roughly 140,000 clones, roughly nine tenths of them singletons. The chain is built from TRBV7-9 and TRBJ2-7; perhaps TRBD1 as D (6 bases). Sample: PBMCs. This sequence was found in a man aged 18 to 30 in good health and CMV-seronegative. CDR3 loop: CASRHPAGTPYEQYF. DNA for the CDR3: TGTGCCAGCAGACATCCCGCCGGGACACCCTACGAGCAGTACTTC.